A selection of T cell receptor beta chains follows, all from one sample in a study of blood T cell repertoires in COVID-19. TCRdb's copy holds only in-frame clones and misses some; the assay was immunoSEQ multiplex PCR. Of 50,000 to 60,000 clones listed, roughly 80% are singletons. Sequenced sample: peripheral blood. These receptors came from a human donor in a cohort sampled during active or convalescent COVID-19. CDR3s include the opening cysteine and the closing phenylalanine or tryptophan. A D gene is named only where the DNA matches it firmly. Clone size appears in some rows only: once, few, many, or a class for an expanded clone.

length: 15
J: TRBJ1-3
V: TRBV7-3
size: .
D: .
DNA: TGTGCCAGCAGCCAGGGCGGGGTCAGAGGCAACACCATATATTTT
CDR3: CASSQGGVRGNTIYF

length: 12
J: TRBJ1-1
V: TRBV25-1
size: .
D: TRBD1
DNA: TGTGCCAGCAGGACAGGGGGCACTGAAGCTTTCTTT
CDR3: CASRTGGTEAFF

length: 15
J: TRBJ1-1
V: TRBV27
size: .
D: .
DNA: TGTGCCAGCAGTTTATCCCCGGCAGGGAACACTGAAGCTTTCTTT
CDR3: CASSLSPAGNTEAFF

length: 15
J: TRBJ1-1
V: TRBV9
size: .
D: .
DNA: TGTGCCAGCAGCCCCCACACCGGAGATTACACTGAAGCTTTCTTT
CDR3: CASSPHTGDYTEAFF

length: 14
J: TRBJ2-6
V: TRBV4-2
size: .
D: .
DNA: TGTGCCAGCAGCCAAGGTACAGGGGCCAACGTCCTGACTTTC
CDR3: CASSQGTGANVLTF

length: 13
J: TRBJ2-5
V: TRBV28
size: .
D: .
DNA: TGTGCCAGCAGTTTGCAGGGAGGAGAGACCCAGTACTTC
CDR3: CASSLQGGETQYF

length: 16
J: TRBJ2-7
V: TRBV23-1
size: .
D: .
DNA: TGCGCCAGCAGTCAATCGGTATCCAGGGTGAATTACGAGCAGTACTTC
CDR3: CASSQSVSRVNYEQYF

length: 16
J: TRBJ2-5
V: TRBV6-5
size: .
D: .
DNA: TGTGCCAGCAGTTCCCCCCGGGGGGCGTACCAAGAGACCCAGTACTTC
CDR3: CASSSPRGAYQETQYF

length: 15
J: TRBJ1-3
V: TRBV19
size: few
D: .
DNA: TGTGCCAGTAGCCCCGGACAGAACTCTGGAAACACCATATATTTT
CDR3: CASSPGQNSGNTIYF

length: 15
J: TRBJ2-7
V: TRBV15
size: once
D: TRBD1
DNA: TGTGCCACCAGCAGAGATAGAGGGGGCTGGCACGAGCAGTACTTC
CDR3: CATSRDRGGWHEQYF

length: 13
J: TRBJ1-5
V: TRBV7-9
size: .
D: TRBD1
DNA: TGTGCCAGCAGCTCGGACAGGGGGGCGGCCCAGCATTTT
CDR3: CASSSDRGAAQHF

length: 15
J: TRBJ2-1
V: TRBV27
size: once
D: TRBD2
DNA: TGTGCCAGCAGTGCTCCGGGACTAGCAAGGAATGAGCAGTTCTTC
CDR3: CASSAPGLARNEQFF

length: 15
J: TRBJ1-2
V: TRBV11-2
size: .
D: .
DNA: TGTGCCAGCAGCCCAGCGGGAGTCAGGGTCTATGGCTACACCTTC
CDR3: CASSPAGVRVYGYTF

length: 14
J: TRBJ2-7
V: TRBV5-1
size: .
D: .
DNA: TGCGCCAGCAGCTTTGGCGGTGTAGACTACGAGCAGTACTTC
CDR3: CASSFGGVDYEQYF

length: 16
J: TRBJ2-7
V: TRBV5-1
size: .
D: TRBD2
DNA: TGCGCCAGCAGCTTGACCTCTAGCGGGGGTTCCCACGAGCAGTACTTC
CDR3: CASSLTSSGGSHEQYF

length: 16
J: TRBJ1-1
V: TRBV19
size: .
D: TRBD1
DNA: TGTGCCAGTAGGATAGGACAGGGCCACATGAACACTGAAGCTTTCTTT
CDR3: CASRIGQGHMNTEAFF

length: 13
J: TRBJ2-1
V: TRBV2
size: .
D: TRBD2
DNA: TGTGCCAGCCTTAGCGGGGGGGACAATGAGCAGTTCTTC
CDR3: CASLSGGDNEQFF

length: 15
J: TRBJ2-7
V: TRBV15
size: .
D: .
DNA: TGTGCCACCAGCAGAGTCCCAGGGCCGGCCTACGAGCAGTACTTC
CDR3: CATSRVPGPAYEQYF

length: 16
J: TRBJ2-2
V: TRBV2
size: .
D: TRBD1
DNA: TGTGCCAGCAGTGGGGACAGGGGCGAGAACACCGGGGAGCTGTTTTTT
CDR3: CASSGDRGENTGELFF

length: 15
J: TRBJ2-3
V: TRBV6-2/TRBV6-3
size: few
D: .
DNA: TGTGCCAGCAGTTACGGCGGGGGCGGCACGGGTACGCAGTATTTT
CDR3: CASSYGGGGTGTQYF

length: 14
J: TRBJ1-1
V: TRBV5-1
size: .
D: .
DNA: TGCGCCAGCAGCTCCCCGGGAGGCGGCACTGAAGCTTTCTTT
CDR3: CASSSPGGGTEAFF

length: 15
J: TRBJ2-2
V: TRBV10-3
size: .
D: .
DNA: TGTGCCATCAGTAACCAGGGGCCCAGCCTAGGGGAGCTGTTTTTT
CDR3: CAISNQGPSLGELFF

length: 14
J: TRBJ2-3
V: TRBV9
size: .
D: .
DNA: TGTGCCAGCAGCGTAAGGTTCGGGAGTGATACGCAGTATTTT
CDR3: CASSVRFGSDTQYF

length: 15
J: TRBJ1-5
V: TRBV4-1
size: .
D: TRBD1
DNA: TGCGCCAGCAGCCGAGGGACAGTTAGCAATCAGCCCCAGCATTTT
CDR3: CASSRGTVSNQPQHF

length: 16
J: TRBJ2-1
V: TRBV21-1
size: .
D: .
DNA: TGTGCCAGCAGCCGACTAGCGGGGGCGTTATACAATGAGCAGTTCTTC
CDR3: CASSRLAGALYNEQFF

length: 13
J: TRBJ2-3
V: TRBV2
size: once
D: TRBD2
DNA: TGTGCCAGCAGTGGGACTAGCGACTACCTCCGGTATTTT
CDR3: CASSGTSDYLRYF

length: 14
J: TRBJ2-7
V: TRBV11-2
size: .
D: .
DNA: TGTGCCAGCAGCGTACGACCGGGGTCCTACGAGCAGTACTTC
CDR3: CASSVRPGSYEQYF

length: 16
J: TRBJ1-5
V: TRBV6-5
size: .
D: TRBD1
DNA: TGTGCCAGCAGTTCGACAGGGGGAAATAGCAATCAGCCCCAGCATTTT
CDR3: CASSSTGGNSNQPQHF

length: 13
J: TRBJ1-2
V: TRBV6-6
size: .
D: TRBD1
DNA: TGTGCCAGCAGTGGGACAGGGACCTATGGCTACACCTTC
CDR3: CASSGTGTYGYTF

length: 13
J: TRBJ2-4
V: TRBV7-7
size: .
D: TRBD2
DNA: TGTGCTAGCAGTGCCGGGACTAGCGCCATTCAGTACTTC
CDR3: CASSAGTSAIQYF

length: 11
J: TRBJ1-4
V: TRBV6-5
size: few
D: .
DNA: TGTGCCAGCAGTAGAGGAGAAAAACTGTTTTTT
CDR3: CASSRGEKLFF

length: 15
J: TRBJ2-3
V: TRBV18
size: once
D: TRBD1
DNA: TGTGCCAGCTCACCACCGGGACAGGGCACAGATACGCAGTATTTT
CDR3: CASSPPGQGTDTQYF

length: 13
J: TRBJ2-3
V: TRBV20-1
size: .
D: .
DNA: TGCAGTGCTAGTAAACTAGTTGCAGATACGCAGTATTTT
CDR3: CSASKLVADTQYF

length: 15
J: TRBJ2-3
V: TRBV5-1
size: .
D: TRBD2
DNA: TGCGCCAGCAGCCTGCAAGCGGGGAGCACAGATACGCAGTATTTT
CDR3: CASSLQAGSTDTQYF

length: 16
J: TRBJ1-5
V: TRBV7-2
size: once
D: .
DNA: TGTGCCAGCAGCTTAGATTCGTTATATAGCAATCAGCCCCAGCATTTT
CDR3: CASSLDSLYSNQPQHF

length: 14
J: TRBJ1-3
V: TRBV30
size: .
D: TRBD1
DNA: TGTGCCTGGAGTGTAGGACAGGACGGAAACACCATATATTTT
CDR3: CAWSVGQDGNTIYF

length: 15
J: TRBJ1-1
V: TRBV19
size: .
D: .
DNA: TGTGCCAGTAGATGGGGCTGGTCGGGTACCACTGAAGCTTTCTTT
CDR3: CASRWGWSGTTEAFF

length: 17
J: TRBJ2-5
V: TRBV4-1
size: .
D: TRBD2
DNA: TGCGCCAGCAGCCAAGATCAGCTAGCGGGGGGGCGAAAGACCCAGTACTTC
CDR3: CASSQDQLAGGRKTQYF

length: 14
J: TRBJ1-4
V: TRBV6-6
size: .
D: TRBD1
DNA: TGTGCCAGCATCCAGGGGGCGGCTAATGAAAAACTGTTTTTT
CDR3: CASIQGAANEKLFF

length: 15
J: TRBJ1-5
V: TRBV6-6
size: .
D: .
DNA: TGTGCCAGCAGAATGGACAGTGGAGGCAATCAGCCCCAGCATTTT
CDR3: CASRMDSGGNQPQHF

length: 11
J: TRBJ1-5
V: TRBV19
size: .
D: .
DNA: TGTGCCAGTAGTGCCCCGGGACCCCAGCATTTT
CDR3: CASSAPGPQHF

length: 13
J: TRBJ1-2
V: TRBV7-9
size: .
D: .
DNA: TGTGCCAGCAGCTTAACGACAGTCTATGGCTACACCTTC
CDR3: CASSLTTVYGYTF